This TCR beta chain was captured by sequencing in a study of shared clonotypes between healthy human individuals. The CDR3 is made up of 19 amino acids. V lost 1 base to trimming and J lost 0 bases; unmatched junction nucleotides: 11. The germline V gene has CDR1 LGHNA and CDR2 YSLEER. Method: immunoSEQ multiplex PCR; TCRdb's copy keeps in-frame clones and lacks some. The sample lists roughly 490,000 clones, 76% occurring once. The chain uses TRBV4-3 and TRBJ2-1, with TRBD2 identical over 8 bases. The receptor comes from a woman aged 40 to 50 in good health. Some clones in this sample may be carry-over from other donors' samples. The sequencing input was PBMCs. The CDR3 here is CASSQGGSGTSSSYNEQFF. The CDR3 region has the DNA TGCGCCAGCAGCCAAGGGGGGAGCGGGACTAGTAGCTCCTACAATGAGCAGTTCTTC.